This is a list of T cell receptor beta chains from one sample in a study of blood T cell repertoires in COVID-19. The assay was immunoSEQ multiplex PCR, and TCRdb's table has in-frame clones only and misses some. The table has 70,000 to 90,000 clones, about 89% seen once. What was sequenced was PBMCs or T cells enriched from blood (not recorded which). These receptors were obtained from a woman between 50 and 59 years old with acute COVID-19. The CDR3 runs from the conserved cysteine through the conserved F or W.

v_gene	j_gene	CDR3aa
TRBV9	TRBJ2-3	CASSARAGGTDTQYF
TRBV11-2	TRBJ1-5	CASSLGLPGGYQPQHF
TRBV28	TRBJ1-3	CASSPPTVYSGNTIYF
TRBV16	TRBJ1-1	CASSQTVNTEAFF
TRBV27	TRBJ2-7	CASSWGQASYEQYF
TRBV5-4	TRBJ2-1	CASRGPLAGAPYNEQFF
TRBV19	TRBJ1-3	CASSRSTGSSGNTIYF
TRBV7-9	TRBJ2-3	CASSVRLAGPDTQYF
TRBV19	TRBJ2-7	CATSIRTRDTPTYEQYF
TRBV11-3	TRBJ2-3	CASSRSGRASDTQYF
TRBV7-9	TRBJ1-3	CASSLAGTASGNTIYF
TRBV6-5	TRBJ1-2	CASSYSGQGNYGYTF
TRBV6-4	TRBJ2-1	CASSDSRAGAGYNEQFF
TRBV11-3	TRBJ1-1	CASSLVRGPAFF
TRBV30	TRBJ2-1	CAWSGADTQFF
TRBV21-1	TRBJ2-1	CASSKRSRSSTSSYNEQFF
TRBV5-1	TRBJ1-1	CASSLSQMNTEAFF
TRBV11-2	TRBJ2-7	CASSLEGKPPAYEQYF
TRBV23-1	TRBJ2-1	CASRTSGSVYEQFF
TRBV6-6	TRBJ2-3	CASSYSAPTQYF
TRBV2	TRBJ1-2	CARRGLGNYGYTF
TRBV24-1	TRBJ1-3	CATSDGRTGDTIYF
TRBV12-3/TRBV12-4	TRBJ2-7	CAIGQGLLYEQYF
TRBV2	TRBJ2-5	CASSVGLAGDQETQYF
TRBV19	TRBJ2-4	CASSIEGSGRYIQYF
TRBV13	TRBJ2-2	CASSPGLAGGRRNTGELFF
TRBV10-3	TRBJ1-2	CAISPGQGAWSYGYTF
TRBV6-5	TRBJ2-7	CASSYSLQVGYEQYF
TRBV4-3	TRBJ1-3	CASSQDRTEASGNTIYF
TRBV24-1	TRBJ2-1	CATSDFGQGGYNEQFF
TRBV7-9	TRBJ2-5	CASRRGGPGAQETQYF
TRBV5-6	TRBJ2-7	CASSFSVRTSHEQYF
TRBV6-5	TRBJ2-3	CASSYTGPSTDTQYF
TRBV5-1	TRBJ1-5	CASSQGEVDQPQHF
TRBV11-3	TRBJ2-3	CASTEPTETDTQYF
TRBV28	TRBJ1-4	CASSLHSTNEKLFF
TRBV19	TRBJ1-2	CASSFNRGQGNGYTF
TRBV7-9	TRBJ2-1	CASSLDLTRAGDPNEQFF
TRBV28	TRBJ1-5	CASRTGSNQPQHF
TRBV3-1/TRBV3-2	TRBJ2-3	CASSRAGGADTQYF
TRBV11-2	TRBJ2-5	CASSLRLSSGQETQYF
TRBV7-9	TRBJ1-2	CASSLTGEHYGYTF
TRBV4-3	TRBJ2-5	CASSQGLAGAGETQYF
TRBV7-8	TRBJ2-1	CASSQPQGTAHNEQFF
TRBV27	TRBJ1-3	CASSPYSGLSGNTIYF
TRBV5-4	TRBJ1-4	CASSLGGGTNEKLFF
TRBV7-2	TRBJ2-5	CASSLAGATRETQYF
TRBV4-1	TRBJ1-3	CASSLLAVIRNTIYF
TRBV5-4	TRBJ1-1	CASSSPINTEAFF
TRBV20-1	TRBJ2-6	CSASSGSGANVLTF
TRBV9	TRBJ1-2	CASSVATGTGWGYTF
TRBV28	TRBJ2-1	CASSLSLQDRTYNEQFF
TRBV18	TRBJ2-5	CASSVDREETQYF
TRBV5-1	TRBJ1-3	CASSLASSGNTIYF